This TCR beta chain derives from a study of T cell responses to AZD1222 COVID-19 vaccine. In the study overall: Analyses pooled second doses at about 4 or about 12 weeks. General observations from the study: Females made up more of the donors, who were largely white British, and clonal diversity may have come out too low. Seropositive AZD1222 recipients at baseline numbered only 5 or 6.

The data were produced by immunoSEQ multiplex PCR, yet TCRdb's version contains in-frame clones alone and is incomplete. Of 130,000 to 150,000 clones in the sample, more than 90% were seen once. CDR3 size: 16 residues. Trimming at V came to 5 bases and at J to 8 bases, leaving 13 bases not matched to a gene. Germline values: CDR1 SEHNR, CDR2 FQNEAQ (reference sequence). About this clone: Its specificity is unknown.

Sequenced here: peripheral blood, sampled on day 0 of AZD1222 vaccination. This chain links TRBV7-9 with TRBJ2-1; 9 bases line up with TRBD2. This clonotype was obtained from an adult in good health. CDR3 bases: TGTGCCAGCAGCCCAGCTAGCGGGAAACCAGTGTATGAGCAGTTCTTC. This encodes CASSPASGKPVYEQFF.